This entry lists 20 T cell receptor beta chains sequenced from one sample in a study of metastatic and nonmetastatic thyroid tumors. Patients were all untreated before their thyroid surgery. TCRdb reanalyzed the PCR reads via MiXCR. This table has about 5,200 clones, roughly 25% appearing once. The material sequenced was adjacent normal tissue. Source of these receptors: a female donor with papillary thyroid cancer or a benign thyroid nodule (not recorded which). Some clones in this sample may be carry-over from other donors' samples.

The CDR3 region is CASSEIGGGSSDTQYF. The CDR3 nucleotides are TGTGCCAGCAGTGAAATCGGGGGGGGCTCTTCAGATACGCAGTATTTT. This rearrangement joins TRBV6-1 to TRBJ2-3, with TRBD2 identical over 8 bases. The germline CDR1 and CDR2 sequences are MNHNS and SASEGT. J was trimmed by 4 bases and V by 2 bases; bases with no gene match: 8. CDR3 length: 16 residues.

The chain carries TRBV13 and TRBJ2-2, with TRBD1 matching 7 bases. The CDR3 loop spans 16 amino acids. V shed 2 bases, J shed 3 bases, and the junction held 6 bases outside the gene matches. Germline V CDR1 and CDR2: PRHDT, FYEKMQ (reference sequence). The CDR3 DNA sequence: TGTGCCAGCAGCTTAAGAGACAGGGAGCACACCGGGGAGCTGTTTTTT. Its translation: CASSLRDREHTGELFF.

In this sample, this clone is medium-sized. The rearrangement joins TRBV18 to TRBJ2-7; D might be TRBD1 (6 bases). The V end was cut by 0 bases, the J end by 6 bases, with 21 bases between. CDR3 length equals 17 residues. Germline-derived CDR1 and CDR2 are KGHSH and LQKENI. The DNA of the CDR3 is TGTGCCAGCTCACCACCGATGTCAAGGGGGTGGAAAGGCGAGCAGTACTTC. Amino acids: CASSPPMSRGWKGEQYF.

Judged by abundance, this clone is medium-sized. This chain uses TRBV20-1 with TRBJ1-2, with 8 bases fitting TRBD1. CDR1 and CDR2 (germline): DFQATT, SNEGSKA (reference sequence). Trimming took 6 bases from V and 2 from J; bases not matched to a gene: 8. The length of the CDR3 is 14 residues. The CDR3 is CSAPRQGMNYGYTF. Written as DNA, the CDR3 is TGCAGTGCCCCGAGACAGGGGATGAACTATGGCTACACCTTC.

This clone was observed a few times. This chain joins TRBV27 and TRBJ1-2; 9 nucleotides align to TRBD1. This CDR3 has 13 amino acids. Per germline, CDR1 MNHEY and CDR2 SMNVEV (reference sequence). The V gene end was trimmed by 3 bases and the J gene end by 7 bases; junction bases not matched to a gene: 3. This chain's CDR3 is CASSFWTGVGYTF. CDR3 in DNA: TGTGCCAGCAGTTTTTGGACAGGGGTTGGCTACACCTTC.

V gene TRBV24-1 combines with J gene TRBJ1-1, with D perhaps TRBD1 (5 bases). The CDR3 is 16 residues long. The V gene lost 10 bases and the J gene lost 2 bases, with 22 bases spanning the gap. The germline CDR1 and CDR2 sequences are KGHDR and SFDVKD. CDR3 residues: CATTTIPGTVNTEAFF. DNA of the CDR3: TGTGCCACGACGACTATTCCCGGGACGGTTAACACTGAAGCTTTCTTT.

This clone was seen a handful of times. This chain links TRBV20-1 with TRBJ2-1, with 11 positions matching TRBD2. Trimming at V came to 1 base and at J to 4 bases, leaving 6 bases not matched to a gene. CDR1 is DFQATT and CDR2 is SNEGSKA in the germline V gene (reference sequence). This CDR3 is built from 16 residues. The CDR3 sequence: CSARARLAGPYNEQFF. The CDR3 DNA follows: TGCAGTGCTAGAGCCAGACTAGCGGGGCCTTACAATGAGCAGTTCTTC.

The genes are TRBV2 and TRBJ2-7, with 8 bases that match TRBD1. J lost 0 bases, V lost 4 bases, and 2 bases had no gene match. This CDR3 contains 14 residues. CDR1 SNHLY and CDR2 FYNNEI come from the germline V gene. The CDR3 loop reads CASSAGTGSYEQYF. As DNA, the CDR3 is TGTGCCAGCAGTGCGGGGACAGGCTCCTACGAGCAGTACTTC. Filled out from reference TRBV2 and TRBJ2-7, the complete variable domain reads EPEVTQTPSHQVTQMGQEVILRCVPISNHLYFYWYRQILGQKVEFLVSFYNNEISEKSEIFDDQFSVERPDGSNFTLKIRSTKLEDSAMYFCASSAGTGSYEQYFGPGTRLTVT.

Within the sample, this clone is medium-sized (0.01 to 0.1%). The chain recombines TRBV20-1 with TRBJ2-7; D is possibly TRBD1 (6 bases). CDR1 and CDR2 (germline): DFQATT, SNEGSKA (reference sequence). The CDR3 loop spans 12 amino acids. Trimming removed 4 bases from V and 2 bases from J, with 9 bases in between. The CDR3 DNA sequence: TGCAGTGCTAAGACAGGAACCTACGAGCAGTACTTC. As protein: CSAKTGTYEQYF.

This clone qualifies as medium-sized. The chain links TRBV27 to TRBJ1-6; 8 nucleotides match TRBD1. Trimming cost V 5 bases and J 8 bases; bases outside gene matches: 5. Germline-derived CDR1 and CDR2 are MNHEY and SMNVEV (reference sequence). CDR3 size: 14 residues. Here the CDR3 reads CASSNGQGYSPLHF. CDR3 coding DNA: TGTGCCAGCAGTAACGGACAGGGTTATTCACCCCTCCACTTT.

The V gene is TRBV5-1, the J gene TRBJ1-2; no clear D gene. This CDR3 region has 15 residues. Looked up from germline, CDR1 is SGHRS and CDR2 is YFSETQ. Trimming shortened V by 3 bases and J by 3 bases, and 15 bases separated the two germline ends. CDR3 bases: TGCGCCAGCAGCTCCCCAGGCTTCGGGGACTATGGCTACACCTTC. It specifies CASSSPGFGDYGYTF.

This clone is medium-sized within its sample. The gene calls are TRBV5-1 and TRBJ2-1, with D perhaps TRBD1 (8 bases). The CDR3 sequence is 16 residues long. CDR1 and CDR2 (germline): SGHRS, YFSETQ. Deletions cut 3 bases from V and 8 bases from J, with 21 bases between. The chain's CDR3 is CASSSRTTGAGDEQFF. As DNA, the CDR3 is TGCGCCAGCAGCTCCCGAACGACAGGGGCGGGGGATGAGCAGTTCTTC.

Worth noting for this clone: A read error may be the cause here, since a much bigger clone is one base away. This chain joins TRBV9 and TRBJ2-7; a possible D gene is TRBD1 (6 bases). V lost 4 bases and J 7 bases, leaving 21 bases between the germline ends. The CDR3 has 15 amino acids. Germline V gene data show CDR1 as SGDLS and CDR2 as YYNGEE. CDR3 in amino acids: CASSLLDRGSGEQYF. Written as DNA, the CDR3 is TGTGCCAGCAGCCTACTGGACAGAGGATCGGGAGAGCAGTACTTC.

This clone rates as medium-sized. The chain combines TRBV28 with TRBJ1-2; 8 bases line up with TRBD1. V dropped 6 bases and J dropped 4; count of bases not matched to a gene: 10. Germline CDR1 MDHEN, CDR2 SYDVKM. The CDR3 totals 15 residues. In nucleotides, the CDR3 is TGTGCCAGCAGCACCGGGACAGGAGATCCCTATGGCTACACCTTC. Translation gives CASSTGTGDPYGYTF.

This clone was seen many times. This sequence joins TRBV20-1 and TRBJ2-2, with TRBD1 identical over 7 bases. CDR1 and CDR2 (germline): DFQATT, SNEGSKA (reference sequence). CDR3 length: 16 amino acids. Trimming cost V 3 bases and J 7 bases; bases outside gene matches: 14. The CDR3 bases are TGCAGTGCTAGGGACAGTCTAAAAGGGGGCATCGGGGAGCTGTTTTTT. Its translation: CSARDSLKGGIGELFF.

A word on this clone: One end of the junction varies from germline; a read error may be responsible. The sample contains more than one DNA sequence encoding this CDR3. The genes are TRBV20-1 and TRBJ1-1; tentative D call: TRBD1 (5 bases). Per germline, CDR1 DFQATT and CDR2 SNEGSKA (reference sequence). The CDR3 has 13 amino acids. The CDR3 nucleotides are TGCAGTGCTGCCAGGACGGGGGGGACTGAAGCTTTCTTC. This codes for CSAARTGGTEAFF.

This clone rates as large. This chain links TRBV4-1 with TRBJ2-7, with D uncertain. Germline CDR1 is MGHRA and CDR2 is YSYEKL. This CDR3 has 15 amino acids. Trimming cost V 0 bases and J 0 bases, with 9 bases left between them. The chain's CDR3 is CASSQDRRNSYEQYF. The CDR3 DNA follows: TGCGCCAGCAGCCAAGATCGGCGGAACTCCTACGAGCAGTACTTC.

The table lists this clone with many counts. The chain couples TRBV9 to TRBJ2-1, with D possibly matching TRBD1 (5 bases). The CDR3 has 15 amino acids. The V end was cut by 0 bases, the J end by 8 bases, with 15 bases between. Germline assignment: CDR1 SGDLS and CDR2 YYNGEE. The CDR3 protein is CASSVGRGVLDEQFF. Written as DNA, the CDR3 is TGTGCCAGCAGCGTAGGAAGGGGTGTTTTGGATGAGCAGTTCTTC.

The chain has TRBV13 and TRBJ1-2, with D unclear. The V end was cut by 1 base, the J end by 4 bases, with 19 bases between. CDR3 length: 17 residues. CDR1 and CDR2 (germline): PRHDT, FYEKMQ (reference sequence). The CDR3 DNA reads TGTGCCAGCAGCTTAGCCCTGCAGGCCCCGATTGTCTATGGCTACACCTTC. It specifies CASSLALQAPIVYGYTF. Combining the CDR3 with reference TRBV13 and TRBJ1-2 gives the whole variable domain AAGVIQSPRHLIKEKRETATLKCYPIPRHDTVYWYQQGPGQDPQFLISFYEKMQSDKGSIPDRFSAQQFSDYHSELNMSSLELGDSALYFCASSLALQAPIVYGYTFGSGTRLTVV.

Remarks on this clone: One junction end disagrees with the germline gene, perhaps due to a read error. This rearrangement joins TRBV5-4 to TRBJ1-3, with D possibly TRBD1 on 5 matching bases. This CDR3 comprises 14 residues. Per the germline V gene, CDR1 is SGHNT and CDR2 is YYREEE (reference sequence). The CDR3 nucleotides read TGCGCCAGCAGCTTGGGGCAGCCTGGAAACACCATATATTTT. Protein product: CASSLGQPGNTIYF. Filled out from reference TRBV5-4 and TRBJ1-3, the complete variable domain reads ETGVTQSPTHLIKTRGQQVTLRCSSQSGHNTVSWYQQALGQGPQFIFQYYREEENGRGNFPPRFSGLQFPNYSSELNVNALELDDSALYLCASSLGQPGNTIYFGEGSWLTVV.